This T cell receptor (beta chain) came from a study of post-analysis software for immune sequencing data. The TCR beta cDNA libraries contained unique molecular identifiers. TCRdb analysed the PCR reads with MiXCR anew, one entry per CDR3 protein. Of roughly 540,000 distinct CDR3 sequences listed, 34% are singletons. This clonotype appeared once. Its antigen is undetermined. Study-wide findings and caveats: Five or six TRBV segments were significantly more frequent in patients than in controls. TRBV5-6, TRBV5-1 and TRBV20-1 were among these segments. Strong co-clustering by F measure linked samples that shared a preparation batch. A significant reduction in normalized Chao1 diversity was observed in multiple sclerosis patients versus controls.

Trimming took 0 bases from V and 4 from J, leaving 17 bases between them. Germline V lookup: CDR1 SGHKS, CDR2 YYEKEE (reference sequence). CDR3 length: 16 amino acids. The TCR was taken from a girl under 18 with multiple sclerosis. The chain is built from TRBV5-5 and TRBJ2-7; D possibly uses TRBD1 or TRBD2 (5 bases each). The source material was blood. The CDR3 spells CASSLVGTSNNYEQYF. Written as DNA, the CDR3 is TGTGCCAGCAGCTTGGTGGGGACCTCGAACAATTACGAGCAGTACTTC.